These 4 T cell receptor beta chains came from one sample sequenced in a study of early T cells in non-severe SARS-CoV-2 infection. TCRdb independently ran MiXCR on the 5' RACE reads; one entry per CDR3 protein. Found here are tens of thousands of distinct CDR3 sequences, 9% to 15% of them singletons; the top ten hold less than 20%. Source: whole blood, taken at baseline. The receptors originated from an adult who was a healthcare worker with PCR-confirmed SARS-CoV-2 infection or an uninfected control (not recorded which). The donor label of this sample is uncertain.

A few counts support this clonotype. V gene TRBV11-2 combines with J gene TRBJ2-3; a weak D match, TRBD2 (6 bases). The CDR3 has 13 residues. CDR1 is SGHAT, CDR2 FQNNGV, per germline. V shed 5 bases and J shed 4 bases, with 10 bases lying between them. In nucleotides, the CDR3 is TGTGCCAGCAGCCCCCGACTAGCAGATACGCAGTATTTT. This translates into CASSPRLADTQYF.

The chain recombines TRBV4-3 with TRBJ2-5, with TRBD1 matching over 11 bases. CDR3 size: 17 residues. CDR1 is LGHNA, CDR2 YSLEER, per germline. V dropped 2 bases and J dropped 5; count of bases not matched to a gene: 10. The CDR3 is CASSQFPAGQGVETQYF. The CDR3 nucleotides read TGCGCCAGCAGCCAATTCCCGGCGGGACAGGGGGTGGAGACCCAGTACTTC.

This clonotype has a handful of counts. The chain joins TRBV14 to TRBJ2-3, with 7 bases aligning to TRBD2. This CDR3 comprises 14 residues. The V gene end was trimmed by 10 bases and the J gene end by 9 bases; junction bases not matched to a gene: 16. Germline V gene data show CDR1 as SGHDN and CDR2 as FVKESK. The CDR3 sequence: CATAWGGSLKTQYF. The CDR3 coding sequence is TGTGCCACCGCGTGGGGCGGGAGTCTGAAAACGCAGTATTTT.

V and J are TRBV6-5 and TRBJ2-5; no clear D. The V end was cut by 2 bases, the J end by 0 bases, with 7 bases between. The CDR3 has 14 amino acids. The germline V gene has CDR1 MNHEY and CDR2 SVGAGI. CDR3 coding DNA: TGTGCCAGCAGTTACGACGGCTACCAAGAGACCCAGTACTTC. Its protein is CASSYDGYQETQYF.